This entry features one T cell receptor beta chain sequence. Its antigen is not known. This record belongs to a study of T cell responses to AZD1222 COVID-19 vaccine. This table comes from immunoSEQ multiplex PCR, and its TCRdb copy is limited to in-frame clones, with some not included. This table has approximately 73,000 clones, roughly 85% appearing once. Whole-study results and caveats: Spike-specific TCR breadth and depth grew following two AZD1222 doses. A mostly white British donor set with more females was recruited, and clonal diversity was possibly underestimated.

The ends were cut back, 5 bases at V and 3 bases at J, with 23 bases in the middle. The CDR3 is 17 amino acids. Germline V gives CDR1 MNHEY, CDR2 SMNVEV (reference sequence). This rearrangement joins TRBV27 to TRBJ2-7, with D tentatively TRBD1 (6 bases). The sample in question was peripheral blood, obtained on day 0 of AZD1222 vaccination. The origin of this receptor is an adult in good health. For the CDR3, the DNA is TGTGCCAGCAGTCCACTTGTTTGGACAGACAACCACTACGAGCAGTACTTC. This encodes CASSPLVWTDNHYEQYF.